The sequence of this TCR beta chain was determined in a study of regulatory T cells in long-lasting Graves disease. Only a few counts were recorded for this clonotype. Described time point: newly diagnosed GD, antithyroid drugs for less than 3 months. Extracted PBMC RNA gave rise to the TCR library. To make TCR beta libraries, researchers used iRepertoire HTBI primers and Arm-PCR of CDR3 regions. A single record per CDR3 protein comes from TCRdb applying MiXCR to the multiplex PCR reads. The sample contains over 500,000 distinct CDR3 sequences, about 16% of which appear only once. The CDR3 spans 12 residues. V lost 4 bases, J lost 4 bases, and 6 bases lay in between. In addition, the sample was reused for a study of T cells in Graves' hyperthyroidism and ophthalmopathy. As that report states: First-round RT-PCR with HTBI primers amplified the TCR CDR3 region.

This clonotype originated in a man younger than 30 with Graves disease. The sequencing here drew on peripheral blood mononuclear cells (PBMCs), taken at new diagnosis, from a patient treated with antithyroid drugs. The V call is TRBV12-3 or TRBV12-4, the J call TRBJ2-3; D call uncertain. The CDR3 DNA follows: TGTGCCAGCAGTTCCCGCTCAGATACGCAGTATTTT. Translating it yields CASSSRSDTQYF.